This T cell receptor beta chain derives from a study of blood T cell repertoires in COVID-19. Self-reported history from a screening survey and questionnaire set each donor's cohort. From germline, CDR1 is LNHDA and CDR2 SQIVND (reference sequence). Unmatched junction bases numbered 5, after V lost 3 bases and J lost 3 bases. The CDR3 has 15 residues. Some clones are missing from TCRdb's copy, which holds only in-frame ones; the method was immunoSEQ multiplex PCR. The sample lists about 270,000 clones; about 88% were seen once. The chain recombines TRBV19 with TRBJ2-4, with 7 positions matching TRBD2. Sequencing input: PBMCs or T cells enriched from blood (not recorded which). The sequence came from a woman aged 45-59 years who had recovered from COVID-19. CDR3 sequence reads: CASSMSGANKNIQYF. For the CDR3, the DNA is TGTGCCAGTAGTATGAGCGGGGCCAACAAAAACATTCAGTACTTC.